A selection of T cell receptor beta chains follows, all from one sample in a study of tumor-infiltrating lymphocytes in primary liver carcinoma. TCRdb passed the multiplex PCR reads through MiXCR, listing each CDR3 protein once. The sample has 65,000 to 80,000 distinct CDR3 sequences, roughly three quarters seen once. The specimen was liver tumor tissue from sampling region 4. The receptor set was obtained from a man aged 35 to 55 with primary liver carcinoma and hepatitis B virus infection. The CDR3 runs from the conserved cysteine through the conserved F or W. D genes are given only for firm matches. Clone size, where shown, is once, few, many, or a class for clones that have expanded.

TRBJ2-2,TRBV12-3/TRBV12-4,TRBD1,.,CASRETGARTWEPFF,TGTGCCAGCAGAGAGACAGGGGCGCGGACCTGGGAGCCGTTTTTT
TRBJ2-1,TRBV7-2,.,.,CASSLRERSNEQFF,TGTGCCAGCAGCCTCCGGGAGCGATCCAATGAGCAGTTCTTC
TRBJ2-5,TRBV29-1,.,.,CSVASWDKTWETQYF,TGCAGCGTGGCATCTTGGGACAAAACCTGGGAGACCCAGTACTTC
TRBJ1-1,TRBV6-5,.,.,CASSFDDSDTEAFF,TGTGCCAGCAGTTTCGACGATTCTGACACTGAAGCTTTCTTT
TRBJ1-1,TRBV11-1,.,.,CASGLSLGGPEAFF,TGTGCCAGCGGCTTGTCACTGGGAGGTCCTGAAGCTTTCTTT
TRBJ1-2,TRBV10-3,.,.,CAIRGTRSPHDYTF,TGTGCCATCAGAGGAACTAGGAGCCCTCACGACTACACCTTC
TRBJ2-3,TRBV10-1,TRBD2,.,CASSELVASGTRGDTQYF,TGCGCCAGCAGTGAGTTGGTGGCCAGCGGGACCCGGGGAGATACGCAGTATTTT
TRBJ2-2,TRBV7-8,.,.,CASSSLASVRRGGELFF,TGTGCCAGCAGCTCCCTTGCCAGCGTAAGGAGGGGCGGGGAGCTGTTTTTT
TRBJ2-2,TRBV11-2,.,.,CASSFDRERVGTGELFF,TGTGCCAGCAGCTTTGATCGGGAGAGGGTCGGCACCGGTGAGTTGTTTTTT
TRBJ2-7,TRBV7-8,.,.,CAISLGHGVVHEQYF,TGTGCCATCAGCTTAGGGCATGGGGTAGTTCACGAGCAGTACTTC
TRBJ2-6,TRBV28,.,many,CASRGTNSGANVLTF,TGTGCCAGCAGGGGCACAAACTCTGGGGCCAACGTCCTGACTTTC
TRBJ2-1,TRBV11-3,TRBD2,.,CVSSLSMSGIGNEQFF,TGTGTCAGCAGTCTCAGTATGAGCGGGATAGGGAATGAGCAGTTCTTC
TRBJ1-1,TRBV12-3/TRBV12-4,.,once,CASTRGRTTEAFF,TGTGCCAGCACTCGGGGAAGGACAACCGAAGCTTTCTTT
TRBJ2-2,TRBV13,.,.,CASGFVSVNTGELFF,TGTGCCAGCGGCTTCGTCAGTGTGAATACCGGGGAGCTGTTTTTT
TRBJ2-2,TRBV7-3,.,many,CASSHQGGELFF,TGTGCCAGCAGCCATCAGGGAGGGGAGCTGTTTTTT
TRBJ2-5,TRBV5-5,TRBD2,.,CVSTTAMLTGGQTQYF,TGTGTCAGCACCACTGCTATGCTTACGGGAGGGCAGACCCAGTACTTC
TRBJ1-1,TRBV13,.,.,CTSSLTKNTEAFF,TGTACCAGCAGCTTAACGAAGAACACTGAAGCTTTCTTT
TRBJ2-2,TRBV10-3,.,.,CAIEGGSNTGELFF,TGTGCCATCGAGGGCGGGTCGAACACCGGGGAGCTGTTTTTT
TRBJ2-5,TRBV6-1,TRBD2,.,CASSGLAGEGETQYF,TGTGCCAGCAGTGGACTAGCGGGAGAGGGAGAGACCCAGTACTTC
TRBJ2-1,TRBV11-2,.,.,CASSSMLESSGQFF,TGTGCCAGCAGCTCGATGCTAGAAAGCAGTGGGCAGTTCTTC
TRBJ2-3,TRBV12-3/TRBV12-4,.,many,CASSGGGGTDTQYF,TGTGCCAGCAGTGGGGGCGGAGGCACAGATACGCAGTATTTT
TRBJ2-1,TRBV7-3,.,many,CASSLNREGEQFF,TGTGCCAGCAGCTTAAACAGGGAGGGTGAGCAGTTCTTC
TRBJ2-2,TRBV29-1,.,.,CSVLARVPAAYTGELFF,TGCAGCGTTCTAGCGAGAGTGCCCGCTGCGTACACCGGGGAGCTGTTTTTC
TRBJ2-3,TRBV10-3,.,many,CAIHRSGRNTDTQYF,TGTGCCATCCATCGGTCGGGGAGAAACACAGATACGCAGTATTTT
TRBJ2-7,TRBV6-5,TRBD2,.,CARSYHRGGYEQYF,TGTGCCAGGAGTTACCATAGGGGAGGGTACGAGCAGTACTTC
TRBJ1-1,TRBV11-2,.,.,CASSLTFEGANTEVFF,TGTGCCAGCAGCTTAACTTTCGAAGGGGCCAACACTGAAGTTTTCTTT
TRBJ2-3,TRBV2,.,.,CASSDRNTQYF,TGTGCCAGCAGTGATAGAAATACGCAGTATTTT
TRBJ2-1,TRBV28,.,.,CAGSAINYNEQFF,TGTGCCGGCAGTGCGATCAACTACAACGAGCAGTTCTTC
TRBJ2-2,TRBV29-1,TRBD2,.,CDVLAGNTGELFF,TGCGACGTTCTAGCGGGGAACACCGGGGAGCTGTTTTTT
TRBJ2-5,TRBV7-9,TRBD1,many,CASSSRQGAGTQYF,TGTGCCAGCAGCAGCAGACAGGGGGCAGGGACCCAGTACTTC
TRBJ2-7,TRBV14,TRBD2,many,CASSITTSGALREQYF,TGTGCCAGCAGCATTACTACTAGCGGTGCTTTACGAGAGCAGTACTTC
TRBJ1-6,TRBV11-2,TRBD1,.,CVGSLQGANSLLHF,TGTGTCGGCAGCTTACAGGGGGCGAATTCACTCCTCCACTTT
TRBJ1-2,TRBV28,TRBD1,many,CASTEGAGYGYTF,TGTGCCAGCACCGAGGGGGCAGGGTATGGCTACACCTTC
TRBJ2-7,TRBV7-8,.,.,CASRGDISYDQYF,TGTGCCAGCAGGGGGGATATATCCTACGATCAGTACTTC
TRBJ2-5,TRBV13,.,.,CASSLEAGEETQYF,TGTGCCAGCAGCTTAGAGGCAGGAGAAGAGACCCAGTACTTC
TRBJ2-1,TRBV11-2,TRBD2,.,CASNLNLAGVDEQFF,TGTGCTAGCAACTTAAACCTAGCGGGAGTGGATGAGCAGTTCTTC
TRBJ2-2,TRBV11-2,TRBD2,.,CASRLLAGNTGELFF,TGTGCCAGCAGGTTACTAGCGGGGAACACCGGGGAGCTGTTTTTT
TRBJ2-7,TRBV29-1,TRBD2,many,CSVLAESSYEQYF,TGCAGCGTTCTAGCGGAGAGCTCCTACGAGCAGTACTTC
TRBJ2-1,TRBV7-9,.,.,CASSLQWGRFF,TGTGCCAGCAGCTTACAGTGGGGGCGGTTCTTC
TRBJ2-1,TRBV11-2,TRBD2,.,CASSQDRGTSGLLCNEQFF,TGTGCCAGCAGCCAAGATAGGGGGACTAGCGGTCTTCTATGCAATGAGCAGTTCTTC
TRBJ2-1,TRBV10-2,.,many,CASRPGAYNEQFF,TGCGCCAGCAGGCCGGGAGCCTACAATGAGCAGTTCTTC
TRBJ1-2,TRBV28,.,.,CASRSTTVEGYTF,TGTGCCAGCAGGTCTACCACAGTGGAAGGCTACACCTTC
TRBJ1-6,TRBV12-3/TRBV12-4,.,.,CASSLRHYNSPLHF,TGTGCCAGCAGTTTGCGGCACTATAATTCACCCCTCCACTTT
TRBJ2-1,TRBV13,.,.,CASILEGSEQFF,TGCGCCAGCATCTTAGAGGGGTCTGAGCAGTTCTTC
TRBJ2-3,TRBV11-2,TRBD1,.,CVSSLGLFTGVATDTQYF,TGTGTTAGCAGCTTAGGTCTCTTCACAGGGGTCGCCACAGATACGCAGTATTTT
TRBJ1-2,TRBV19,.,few,CASSPQGSYGYTF,TGTGCCAGTAGTCCCCAGGGGAGCTATGGCTACACCTTC
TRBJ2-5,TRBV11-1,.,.,CANSLEQETQYF,TGTGCCAACAGCTTAGAACAGGAGACCCAGTACTTT
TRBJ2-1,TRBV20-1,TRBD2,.,CSASRGTSHNEQFF,TGCAGTGCTAGTAGGGGGACTAGCCACAATGAGCAGTTCTTC
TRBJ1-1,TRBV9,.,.,CASSPIYRVNTEAFF,TGTGCCAGCAGCCCTATCTACAGGGTGAACACTGAAGCTTTCTTT
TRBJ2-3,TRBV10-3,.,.,CVISEQGGDTQYF,TGTGTCATCAGTGAACAGGGTGGCGATACGCAGTATTTT
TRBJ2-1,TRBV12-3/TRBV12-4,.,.,CTNSPGRDEQFF,TGTACCAACAGTCCGGGGCGGGATGAGCAGTTCTTC
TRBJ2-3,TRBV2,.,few,CASNRDGTDTQYF,TGTGCCAGCAACCGGGACGGCACAGATACGCAGTATTTT
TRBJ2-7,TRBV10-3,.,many,CAISEALGLAGYEQYF,TGTGCCATCAGTGAGGCGCTTGGGCTAGCTGGATACGAGCAGTACTTC
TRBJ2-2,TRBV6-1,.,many,CASSEQGTGELFF,TGTGCCAGCAGTGAACAGGGCACCGGGGAGCTGTTTTTT
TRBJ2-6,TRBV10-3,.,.,CTIGDSGANVMTF,TGTACCATCGGGGACTCTGGGGCCAACGTCATGACTTTC